This passage covers 8 T cell receptor beta chains from one sample sequenced in a study of shared clonotypes between healthy human individuals. Clones were read by immunoSEQ multiplex PCR, and TCRdb kept only the in-frame ones, dropping some. Of about 470,000 clones listed, roughly 77% are singletons. Specimen: PBMCs. Receptors originate from a woman between 35 and 50 years old in good health. Some clones in this sample may be carry-over from other donors' samples.

This clone was seen more than once but under ten times. Just one base apart from a much larger clone, this may be a read error. As DNA, the CDR3 is TGCAGCGTCCTCGGGTGGGGGTCGGACACTGAAACTTTCTTT. This encodes CSVLGWGSDTETFF. This chain joins TRBV29-1 and TRBJ1-1, with a possible D match to TRBD1 (5 bases). The CDR3 consists of 14 residues. The germline V gene has CDR1 SQVTM and CDR2 ANQGSEA.

The chain employs TRBV15 and TRBJ1-3, with D unclear. In germline, CDR1 is LNHNV, CDR2 YYDKDF (reference sequence). The CDR3 loop spans 14 amino acids. Trimming took off 4 bases at V and 3 bases at J, with 10 bases between the two ends. The DNA of the CDR3 is TGTGCCACCAGCATGGCGGGCTTTGGAAACACCATATATTTT. It specifies CATSMAGFGNTIYF.

The rearrangement uses TRBV30 and TRBJ2-7; D gene uncertain. The CDR3 runs to 11 residues. Germline CDR1 reads GTSNPN; CDR2 reads SVGIG (reference sequence). V was shortened by 6 bases and J by 5 bases, with 11 bases between the two germline ends. DNA of the CDR3: TGTGCCTGCTCCCAATCGGACGAGCAGTACTTC. Its protein is CACSQSDEQYF.

J is TRBJ1-2 and V is TRBV4-3; tentative D call: TRBD1 (5 bases). The CDR3 runs 13 residues. CDR1 is LGHNA, CDR2 YSLEER, per germline. The V and J ends lost 0 bases and 9 bases respectively, with 11 bases between them. The CDR3 protein is CASSQDPRERYTF. As DNA, the CDR3 is TGCGCCAGCAGCCAAGATCCCAGGGAACGCTACACCTTC.

V is TRBV7-6 and J is TRBJ2-7, with TRBD1 matching 7 bases. This CDR3 is built from 14 residues. V trimming: 4 bases; J trimming: 1 base; junction bases outside the gene matches: 4. Germline-derived CDR1 and CDR2 are SGHVS and FNYEAQ. This CDR3 is CASSSGQISYEQYF. Written as DNA, the CDR3 is TGTGCCAGCAGCTCGGGACAGATATCCTACGAGCAGTACTTC.

The V gene is TRBV11-3, the J gene TRBJ2-1; tentatively, D is TRBD1 (6 bases). CDR3 length: 16 residues. V dropped 5 bases and J dropped 7 bases, with 21 bases sitting between them. Germline V gene data show CDR1 as SGHNT and CDR2 as YENEEA. The CDR3 nucleotides read TGTGCCAGCAGCCTACGAGGGGTACAGGGTCGGAATGAGCAGTTCTTC. This gives the protein CASSLRGVQGRNEQFF. Complete variable domain (other parts from reference TRBV11-3 and TRBJ2-1): EAGVVQSPRYKIIEKKQPVAFWCNPISGHNTLYWYLQNLGQGPELLIRYENEEAVDDSQLPKDRFSAERLKGVDSTLKIQPAELGDSAVYLCASSLRGVQGRNEQFFGPGTRLTVL.

In this sample, this clone turned up once. This chain uses TRBV7-2 with TRBJ2-7; 10 positions agree with TRBD2. The CDR3 is 15 residues long. Germline V lookup: CDR1 SGHTA, CDR2 FQGNSA. With V trimmed by 6 bases and J by 0 bases, 5 bases remained unmatched. The DNA for the CDR3 is TGTGCCAGCAGTCTAGCGGGAGAGAGCTCCTACGAGCAGTACTTC. This sequence encodes CASSLAGESSYEQYF.

The V call is TRBV28, the J call TRBJ1-5; TRBD1 is a possible D gene (6 bases). V dropped 2 bases and J dropped 7 bases, with 15 bases sitting between them. Per germline, CDR1 MDHEN and CDR2 SYDVKM. The CDR3 loop spans 15 amino acids. The CDR3 loop is CASSLLGTSDQPQHF. The CDR3 nucleotides are TGTGCCAGCAGTTTACTCGGGACATCCGACCAGCCCCAGCATTTT.